The TCR beta chain under discussion was sequenced for a study of CD8+CD57+ T cells in acquired aplastic anemia. The study, taken as a whole, reports: Any difference that existed in CD8+ Simpson's diversity between patients and controls was not significant.

CDR3 and TCR beta VDJ profiling relied on genomic DNA as the template. TCRdb re-called the reads with MiXCR, one entry per CDR3 protein. The table has roughly 150,000 distinct CDR3 sequences, around half seen once. Trimming shortened V by 7 bases and J by 4 bases, and 14 bases separated the two germline ends. CDR1 is SNHLY and CDR2 is FYNNEI in the germline V gene. The CDR3 covers 13 residues. This clonotype showed up just a few times. The antigen is not known. CD8+CD57+ cell expansion had been shown by flow cytometry in patients chosen for sequencing. The sample taken for sequencing was sorted CD4+, CD8+, or CD8+CD57+ T cells (not recorded which) from PBMCs. The source is a human donor with aplastic anemia. V and J are TRBV2 and TRBJ2-7; TRBD1 is a possible D gene (6 bases). DNA of the CDR3: TGTGCCAGCACTCGAGACAGGAAATACGAGCAGTACTTC. It codes for CASTRDRKYEQYF.